Reported below is one T cell receptor beta chain. The sample originates from a study of CD8 T cells in ankylosing spondylitis. The CDR3 covers 13 residues. V lost 0 bases and J 4 bases, leaving 8 bases between the germline ends. Looked up from germline, CDR1 is SGHRS and CDR2 is YFSETQ. One entry per CDR3 protein, called by TCRdb with MiXCR from the 5' RACE reads. The sample consists of approximately 250,000 distinct CDR3 sequences, 30% to 40% of them appearing once. Sequenced sample: blood, either unsorted or a sorted T cell fraction (not recorded which). The sequence came from a male donor with ankylosing spondylitis or in good health (not recorded which). This chain links TRBV5-1 with TRBJ2-7, with unresolved D. CDR3 sequence: CASSLGGFYEQYF. The CDR3 nucleotides are TGCGCCAGCAGCTTGGGAGGATTTTACGAGCAGTACTTC.